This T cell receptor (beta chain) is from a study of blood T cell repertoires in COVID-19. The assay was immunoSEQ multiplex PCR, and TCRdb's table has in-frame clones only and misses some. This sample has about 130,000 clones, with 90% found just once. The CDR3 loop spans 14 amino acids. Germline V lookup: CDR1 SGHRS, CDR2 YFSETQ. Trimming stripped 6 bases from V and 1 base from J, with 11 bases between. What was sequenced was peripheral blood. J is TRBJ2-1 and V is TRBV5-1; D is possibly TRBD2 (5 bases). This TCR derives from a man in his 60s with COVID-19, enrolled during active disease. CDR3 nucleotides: TGCGCCAGCAACCGGGATCCTTCCTACAATGAGCAGTTCTTC. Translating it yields CASNRDPSYNEQFF.